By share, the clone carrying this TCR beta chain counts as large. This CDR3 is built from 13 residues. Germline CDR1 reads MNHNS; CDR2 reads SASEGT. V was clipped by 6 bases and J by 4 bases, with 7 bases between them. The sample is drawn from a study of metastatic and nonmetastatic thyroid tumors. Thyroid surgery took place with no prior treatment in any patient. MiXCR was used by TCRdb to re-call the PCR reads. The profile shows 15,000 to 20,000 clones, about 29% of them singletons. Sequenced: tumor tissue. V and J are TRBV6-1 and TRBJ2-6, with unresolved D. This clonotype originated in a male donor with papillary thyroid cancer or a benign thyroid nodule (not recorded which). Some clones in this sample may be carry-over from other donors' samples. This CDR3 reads CASSPRGANVLTF. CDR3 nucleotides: TGTGCCAGCAGCCCCAGGGGGGCCAACGTCCTGACTTTC.